This TCR beta chain was sequenced in a study of radiation and T cells in renal cell carcinoma. The protocol was immunoSEQ multiplex PCR, while the TCRdb copy is restricted to in-frame clones and leaves out a portion. The sample lists 45,000 or so clones; around 83% were seen once. This CDR3 is built from 15 residues. V was trimmed by 5 bases and J by 3 bases, leaving 11 bases between them. Looked up from germline, CDR1 is SGHVS and CDR2 is FNYEAQ. Time point indicated: baseline pretreatment blood. Noted treatment: 15 Gy SBRT to primary tumor, nephrectomy 4 weeks later. This receptor was obtained from a woman aged 70-85 years with renal cell carcinoma. The specimen was blood, collected from a patient whose treatment included radiotherapy and nephrectomy. J is TRBJ2-6 and V is TRBV7-6; D is possibly TRBD1 (5 bases). The CDR3 reads CASSATGSGANVLTF. DNA of the CDR3: TGTGCCAGCAGCGCTACAGGAAGTGGGGCCAACGTCCTGACTTTC.